The 12 T cell receptor beta chains listed next were all sequenced from one sample in a study of blood T cell repertoires in COVID-19. Here immunoSEQ multiplex PCR was the method, and the copy in TCRdb shows in-frame clones only, minus some. The data show some 220,000 clones, with around 81% seen just once and 7.2% held by the top ten. Sequencing input: peripheral blood. These receptors all stem from a woman in her 70s with acute or convalescent COVID-19.

The V gene is TRBV5-1, the J gene TRBJ2-1, with 7 bases identical to TRBD1. Per the germline V gene, CDR1 is SGHRS and CDR2 is YFSETQ. The trim removed 4 bases at V and 7 bases at J, leaving 11 bases unmatched. The CDR3 length is 15 residues. This CDR3 is CASSRDRERLNEQFF. In nucleotides, the CDR3 is TGCGCCAGCAGCCGCGACAGGGAACGTTTGAATGAGCAGTTCTTC.

This clone came up once. The chain has TRBV25-1 and TRBJ2-2; 11 positions agree with TRBD2. This CDR3 has 17 residues. The J segment lost 7 bases and the V segment lost 3 bases, leaving 10 bases of the junction unmatched. Germline V gives CDR1 MGHDK, CDR2 SYGVNS. CDR3 nucleotide sequence: TGTGCCAGCAGTGAGGGTAGCGGGGGGGCCCATATCGGGGAGCTGTTTTTT. As protein: CASSEGSGGAHIGELFF.

The chain employs TRBV19 and TRBJ2-2, with 10 bases matching TRBD1. The CDR3 spans 15 residues. From germline, CDR1 is LNHDA and CDR2 SQIVND (reference sequence). J was trimmed by 6 bases and V by 8 bases; bases with no gene match: 9. The chain's CDR3 is CASARDRGVPGELFF. CDR3 DNA: TGTGCCAGTGCGCGGGACAGGGGTGTTCCCGGGGAGCTGTTTTTT.

The chain employs TRBV4-2 and TRBJ2-7; D is uncertain. Germline CDR1 LGHNA, CDR2 YNFKEQ. This CDR3 contains 13 residues. The ends were cut back, 0 bases at V and 0 bases at J, with 3 bases in the middle. CDR3 amino acids: CASSQDSSYEQYF. DNA for the CDR3: TGTGCCAGCAGCCAAGACAGCTCCTACGAGCAGTACTTC.

The chain has TRBV29-1 and TRBJ2-1; the D gene is possibly TRBD1 (6 bases). The CDR3 covers 15 residues. Trimming took off 3 bases at V and 0 bases at J, with 12 bases between the two ends. The germline CDR1 and CDR2 sequences are SQVTM and ANQGSEA. The CDR3 DNA reads TGCAGCGTTGACCGCATACAGGGCTCCTACAATGAGCAGTTCTTC. It yields the protein CSVDRIQGSYNEQFF.

This clone was picked up one time. The V and J genes are TRBV7-2 and TRBJ2-1; 11 bases match TRBD2. CDR3 length equals 15 residues. CDR1 and CDR2 from the germline V gene are SGHTA and FQGNSA. V lost 4 bases and J lost 7; bases outside the gene matches: 6. The CDR3 sequence: CASSWLAGGVNEQFF. The CDR3 coding sequence is TGTGCCAGCAGCTGGCTAGCGGGGGGTGTAAATGAGCAGTTCTTC.

The chain couples TRBV2 to TRBJ2-3, with D perhaps matching TRBD1 (5 bases). Germline CDR1 and CDR2: SNHLY and FYNNEI. V was pared by 8 bases and J by 5 bases, with 11 bases between. This CDR3 comprises 12 residues. The chain's CDR3 is CASQGFGDTQYF. The CDR3 nucleotides are TGTGCCAGCCAGGGCTTCGGAGATACGCAGTATTTT.

The chain recombines TRBV5-5 with TRBJ1-2; maybe TRBD1 (5 bases). The germline V and J ends were trimmed by 0 bases and 4 bases, with 13 bases remaining between them. In germline, CDR1 is SGHKS, CDR2 YYEKEE (reference sequence). The CDR3 runs to 15 residues. CDR3 region: CASSLEGIRSYGYTF. In DNA form, the CDR3 reads TGTGCCAGCAGCTTGGAGGGGATAAGGAGCTATGGCTACACCTTC.

This chain joins TRBV7-2 and TRBJ2-7; D is unresolved. The CDR3 totals 14 residues. Germline V gene lookup returns CDR1 SGHTA and CDR2 FQGNSA. Trimming stripped 7 bases from V and 3 bases from J, with 16 bases between. For the CDR3, the DNA is TGTGCCAGCACCCCCAACCCCGGCGGCTACGAGCAGTACTTC. It yields the protein CASTPNPGGYEQYF.

Notes on this clone: Compared with germline, one end of the junction differs, possibly owing to a read error. The chain combines TRBV30 with TRBJ1-4, with D possibly being TRBD1 (6 bases). From germline, CDR1 is GTSNPN and CDR2 SVGIG (reference sequence). The CDR3 loop spans 12 amino acids. CDR3 protein: CAWSTSGQQKVF. CDR3 sequence (DNA): TGTGCCTGGAGTACCTCCGGACAGCAAAAGGTTTTT.

The genes are TRBV30 and TRBJ2-3; 7 positions agree with TRBD1. The CDR3 contains 14 residues. Germline V CDR1 and CDR2: GTSNPN, SVGIG (reference sequence). Trimming removed 2 bases from V and 3 bases from J; junction bases left unmatched: 5. Written as DNA, the CDR3 is TGTGCCTGGAGTCCAGGGGGAGTGACAGATACGCAGTATTTT. Amino acid sequence: CAWSPGGVTDTQYF.

The CDR3 reads CASSLGGLPGYGYTF. In DNA, the CDR3 is TGTGCCAGCAGCTTAGGCGGACTTCCGGGATATGGCTACACCTTC. The chain is built from TRBV11-2 and TRBJ1-2; D gene ambiguous. V gave up 1 base and J gave up 5 bases, with 14 bases separating them. The germline CDR1 and CDR2 sequences are SGHAT and FQNNGV. The CDR3 extends over 15 amino acids.